This is a list of T cell receptor beta chains from one sample in a study of blood T cell repertoires in COVID-19. Here immunoSEQ multiplex PCR was the method, and the copy in TCRdb shows in-frame clones only, minus some. The sample holds 110,000 to 150,000 clones, roughly 83% seen once. The sequenced sample consisted of peripheral blood. The receptors stem from an elderly woman with acute or convalescent COVID-19. The CDR3 runs from the conserved cysteine through the conserved F or W.

v_gene: TRBV6-2/TRBV6-3; CDR3aa: CASSYSWTRGNQPQHF
v_gene: TRBV3-1/TRBV3-2; CDR3aa: CASSGQYSNQPQHF
v_gene: TRBV9; CDR3aa: CASSVGQGGEQYF
v_gene: TRBV19; CDR3aa: CASIRLFAAFF
v_gene: TRBV7-3; CDR3aa: CASRQTGRNSPLHF
v_gene: TRBV7-8; CDR3aa: CASSVGQGSNQPQHF
v_gene: TRBV30; CDR3aa: CAWSALTGFYSPLHF
v_gene: TRBV2; CDR3aa: CASSAGTGRQPQHF
v_gene: TRBV6-5; CDR3aa: CASSLNRVQDTEAFF
v_gene: TRBV18; CDR3aa: CASSPRLAGDNEQFF
v_gene: TRBV10-3; CDR3aa: CAISDEGGNYGYTF
v_gene: TRBV10-3; CDR3aa: CAIRRDSGTSDSPLHF
v_gene: TRBV18; CDR3aa: CASSPEAGTTGYTF
v_gene: TRBV7-3; CDR3aa: CASSLTGQGALDF
v_gene: TRBV7-9; CDR3aa: CASSPRTGNYGYTF
v_gene: TRBV2; CDR3aa: CASSVGTGRLGTEAFF